Listed below are T cell receptor beta chains from one sample, sequenced in a study of identical twins. Using its own MiXCR run on the 5' RACE reads, TCRdb lists one record per CDR3 protein. The sample gives 200,000 to 300,000 distinct CDR3 sequences, 10% of which show up once; 10% is in the top ten. The sample consisted of memory T cells sorted from blood. These receptors all come from a man aged 50 to 60 in good health. Both conserved end residues are part of each CDR3. Fields, in order: V gene, J gene, clone size, CDR3 length, D gene, CDR3 protein, CDR3 DNA. D genes are given only for firm matches. Clone size is stated in some rows and not others, as once, few, many or a class when expanded.

>TRBV18|TRBJ2-2|few|13|-
CASSLDLAGELFF
TGTGCCAGCTCACTGGACCTCGCCGGGGAGCTGTTTTTT
>TRBV29-1|TRBJ2-1|many|11|-
CSVVSYNEQFF
TGCAGCGTTGTTTCTTACAATGAGCAGTTCTTC
>TRBV19|TRBJ2-7|few|16|-
CASSIVGDSRSYEQYF
TGTGCCAGTAGTATAGTCGGGGACTCCAGATCCTACGAGCAGTACTTC
>TRBV9|TRBJ2-7|many|15|TRBD2
CASSVDWREDTKQYF
TGTGCCAGCAGCGTAGATTGGCGGGAGGACACGAAGCAGTACTTC
>TRBV6-2/TRBV6-3|TRBJ2-3|few|13|-
CASSPGTPDTQYF
TGTGCCAGCAGCCCGGGGACTCCGGATACGCAGTATTTT
>TRBV29-1|TRBJ2-1|many|15|-
CSVVGLGGRNNEQFF
TGCAGCGTTGTGGGTCTCGGGGGGCGGAACAATGAGCAGTTCTTC
>TRBV12-3/TRBV12-4|TRBJ1-4|many|14|-
CASSFKGINEKLFF
TGTGCCAGCAGTTTTAAAGGCATTAATGAAAAACTGTTTTTT
>TRBV7-2|TRBJ2-1|many|14|TRBD2
CASSSTSVGGEQFF
TGTGCCAGCAGCTCTACTAGCGTGGGGGGTGAGCAGTTCTTC
>TRBV7-2|TRBJ1-4|-|16|-
CASSFGRTLSGEKLFF
TGTGCCAGCAGCTTCGGACGCACTTTATCCGGTGAAAAACTGTTTTTT
>TRBV20-1|TRBJ2-7|few|15|-
CSATSPAGRALEQYF
TGCAGTGCAACCAGCCCGGCGGGTCGGGCCCTCGAGCAGTACTTC
>TRBV5-6|TRBJ2-3|-|17|-
CASSPWAGITSTDTQYF
TGTGCCAGCAGTCCTTGGGCGGGCATCACTAGCACAGATACGCAGTATTTT
>TRBV12-3/TRBV12-4|TRBJ2-5|many|14|-
CASTLGGGAETQYF
TGTGCCAGCACCTTGGGGGGGGGCGCCGAGACCCAGTACTTC
>TRBV20-1|TRBJ2-3|many|15|TRBD2
CSARGSGRATDTQYF
TGCAGTGCTAGGGGTAGCGGGAGGGCCACAGATACGCAGTATTTT
>TRBV7-8|TRBJ2-3|many|15|-
CASSFEPSSTDTQYF
TGTGCCAGCAGCTTCGAACCGAGCAGCACAGATACGCAGTATTTT
>TRBV7-9|TRBJ1-2|-|13|-
CASSLGEGDGYTF
TGTGCCAGCAGCTTAGGCGAGGGGGATGGCTACACCTTC
>TRBV10-3|TRBJ2-5|-|14|TRBD2
CAISDPLAGKTQYF
TGTGCCATCAGTGACCCCCTAGCGGGGAAGACCCAGTACTTC
>TRBV19|TRBJ1-2|-|14|-
CASSINGRNYGYTF
TGTGCCAGTAGTATCAATGGGAGGAACTATGGCTACACCTTC
>TRBV20-1|TRBJ2-1|once|13|-
CSATPGPYNEQFF
TGCAGTGCTACCCCGGGGCCCTACAATGAGCAGTTCTTC
>TRBV5-6|TRBJ1-6|few|15|-
CASSSTQVSNSPLHF
TGTGCCAGCAGCTCCACACAAGTTTCTAATTCACCCCTCCACTTT
>TRBV7-2|TRBJ1-2|-|17|-
CASSLVPSGAGVYGYTF
TGTGCCAGCAGCTTAGTCCCAAGTGGGGCAGGGGTGTATGGCTACACCTTC
>TRBV20-1|TRBJ2-5|-|15|-
CSARDQTAYQETQYF
TGCAGTGCTAGGGACCAGACAGCATATCAAGAGACCCAGTACTTC
>TRBV7-9|TRBJ1-2|few|14|TRBD1
CASSLQGAGYGYTF
TGTGCCAGCAGCTTGCAGGGGGCAGGTTATGGCTACACCTTC
>TRBV4-3|TRBJ1-4|few|15|-
CASSQYSGFNEKLFF
TGCGCCAGCAGCCAGTATTCAGGATTTAATGAAAAACTGTTTTTT
>TRBV5-1|TRBJ2-5|few|14|-
CASSRGQPQETQYF
TGCGCCAGCAGCCGCGGACAGCCCCAAGAGACCCAGTACTTC
>TRBV5-1|TRBJ1-2|-|14|-
CASSSRASDYGYTF
TGCGCCAGCAGCTCCAGGGCCTCTGACTATGGCTACACCTTC
>TRBV6-1|TRBJ1-2|many|14|-
CATQRTDSNYGYTF
TGTGCCACCCAGCGAACAGATTCAAACTATGGCTACACCTTC
>TRBV5-1|TRBJ2-5|-|13|TRBD1
CASSPDRPETQYF
TGCGCCAGCAGCCCGGACAGGCCAGAGACCCAGTACTTC
>TRBV10-1|TRBJ2-1|-|13|-
CASSESGVDEQFF
TGCGCCAGCAGTGAGTCAGGGGTGGATGAGCAGTTCTTC
>TRBV12-3/TRBV12-4|TRBJ2-5|few|12|-
CASSYGEETQYF
TGTGCCAGCAGTTACGGGGAGGAGACCCAGTACTTC
>TRBV7-9|TRBJ1-2|few|14|TRBD1
CASSWTGQGDGYTF
TGTGCCAGCAGCTGGACGGGACAGGGGGATGGCTACACCTTC
>TRBV20-1|TRBJ1-1|many|14|-
CSARPGAMNTEAFF
TGCAGTGCTAGACCCGGAGCGATGAACACTGAAGCTTTCTTT
>TRBV7-3|TRBJ1-1|few|14|TRBD1
CASSLGDRGTEAFF
TGTGCCAGCAGCTTAGGGGACAGGGGGACTGAAGCTTTCTTT
>TRBV20-1|TRBJ2-5|-|16|TRBD2
CSARVFGLAGLETQYF
TGCAGTGCTAGAGTATTCGGACTAGCGGGATTGGAGACCCAGTACTTC
>TRBV7-2|TRBJ1-1|few|14|-
CASSATALNTEAFF
TGTGCCAGCAGCGCCACAGCCCTGAACACTGAAGCTTTCTTT
>TRBV6-1|TRBJ2-1|few|14|-
CASSVDPTLREQFF
TGTGCCAGCAGTGTGGATCCGACCCTAAGGGAGCAGTTCTTC
>TRBV28|TRBJ2-7|-|12|-
CASSFRVHEQYF
TGTGCCAGCAGTTTCAGGGTCCACGAGCAGTACTTC
>TRBV3-1|TRBJ1-3|few|15|-
CASSQGPGPGNTIYF
TGTGCCAGCAGCCAAGGGCCAGGGCCTGGAAACACCATATATTTT
>TRBV5-1|TRBJ1-1|-|18|-
CASSLAVLPGGRTTEAFF
TGCGCCAGCAGCTTGGCTGTTCTTCCGGGTGGCAGAACCACTGAAGCTTTCTTT
>TRBV7-2|TRBJ2-6|few|15|-
CASSFWGSGANVLTF
TGTGCCAGCAGCTTTTGGGGCTCTGGGGCCAACGTCCTGACTTTC
>TRBV7-7|TRBJ2-1|few|15|-
CASSLSVRADNEQFF
TGTGCTAGCAGCTTATCTGTCAGGGCGGACAATGAGCAGTTCTTC
>TRBV18|TRBJ2-7|few|14|-
CASSPPGLPYEQYF
TGTGCCAGCTCACCCCCGGGACTCCCCTACGAGCAGTACTTC
>TRBV5-8|TRBJ2-2|few|16|-
CASSPRTGSYTGELFF
TGTGCCAGCAGCCCTAGGACTGGCTCGTACACCGGGGAGCTGTTTTTT
>TRBV9|TRBJ2-3|few|14|TRBD1
CASSETGGTDTQYF
TGTGCCAGCAGCGAAACAGGGGGCACAGATACGCAGTATTTT
>TRBV3-1|TRBJ2-7|many|14|TRBD1
CASSQPTGAGEQYF
TGTGCCAGCAGCCAACCGACAGGGGCAGGCGAGCAGTACTTC
>TRBV20-1|TRBJ1-6|-|15|-
CSARDLSRGSSPLHF
TGCAGTGCTAGAGATCTCAGCAGGGGTTCTTCACCCCTCCACTTT
>TRBV9|TRBJ2-5|-|14|-
CASSVDLAGETQYF
TGTGCCAGCAGCGTCGACCTCGCGGGGGAGACCCAGTACTTC